A selection of T cell receptor beta chains follows, all from one sample in a study of CXCR3-negative and CXCR3-positive naive CD8 T cells. TCRdb reprocessed the 5' RACE reads, keeping one entry per CDR3 protein, no DNA. Here the sample table reports 100,000 to 150,000 distinct CDR3 sequences. The sequenced sample was naive CXCR3- CD8+ T cells from blood. These receptors all stem from a human donor in good health. Some clones in this sample may be carry-over from other donors' samples. CDR3s include the opening cysteine and the closing phenylalanine or tryptophan. Clone size is shown for a subset of rows, as once, few, many or a class of expanded clone.

CASSQDLSLPNTGELFF	TRBV4-3	TRBJ2-2	-	17
CAAGDGTGFSGANVLTF	TRBV4-2	TRBJ2-6	-	17
CSVTGTTSTDTQYF	TRBV29-1	TRBJ2-3	-	14
CASSPRTSGGPKPTEEQYF	TRBV12-3/TRBV12-4	TRBJ2-7	-	19
CATGATGELFF	TRBV24-1	TRBJ2-2	-	11
CASSYPYQGDRTQYF	TRBV12-3/TRBV12-4	TRBJ2-5	-	15
CSVGVTGEQFF	TRBV29-1	TRBJ2-1	medium-sized	11
CASSSSLQGLTYNEQFF	TRBV28	TRBJ2-1	-	17
CASSEAGDTGELFF	TRBV2	TRBJ2-2	-	14
CASSLEGRRAYEQYF	TRBV7-6	TRBJ2-7	-	15
CAIKPGGNTGELFF	TRBV10-3	TRBJ2-2	-	14
CASSLTQEGPSYEQYF	TRBV3-1	TRBJ2-7	-	16
CASSESGTSSDTQYF	TRBV9	TRBJ2-3	-	15
CASSKISRTPSNIQPQHF	TRBV21-1	TRBJ1-5	-	18
CASSLVRDRGLHEAFF	TRBV7-9	TRBJ1-1	-	16
CASSLSRDGFEKLFF	TRBV28	TRBJ1-4	-	15
CASRETGGSSYEQYF	TRBV7-2	TRBJ2-7	-	15
CSVENWSQETQYF	TRBV29-1	TRBJ2-5	-	13
CASSQGGAPVGTIYF	TRBV4-1	TRBJ1-3	-	15
CSARSVGRLAGRTDTQYF	TRBV20-1	TRBJ2-3	-	18
CATSVGPDTQYF	TRBV15	TRBJ2-3	-	12
CSARNPGLAGDEQFF	TRBV20-1	TRBJ2-1	-	15
CASSPQVDREWDNQPQHF	TRBV6-6	TRBJ1-5	-	18
CASSFLEGTLDTQYF	TRBV7-8	TRBJ2-3	-	15
CSARDLDNGYGYTF	TRBV20-1	TRBJ1-2	-	14
CASSFLARANPNEQYF	TRBV11-2	TRBJ2-7	-	16
CASRDRNTEAFF	TRBV6-6	TRBJ1-1	-	12
CSARDRVGGIEQYF	TRBV20-1	TRBJ2-7	-	14
CSARVSGSSYEQYF	TRBV20-1	TRBJ2-7	-	14
CASSSAGPQETQYF	TRBV7-8	TRBJ2-5	-	14
CASSLSGQGAYEQYF	TRBV7-9	TRBJ2-7	-	15
CSVEQPLAGKGNEQYF	TRBV29-1	TRBJ2-7	-	16
CASSPRGVAGANVLTF	TRBV6-2/TRBV6-3	TRBJ2-6	-	16
CAGSFRRDRLTYEQYF	TRBV28	TRBJ2-7	-	16
CSVDGLAKGSSYNEQFF	TRBV29-1	TRBJ2-1	-	17
CATSRDRGGSYEQYF	TRBV15	TRBJ2-7	-	15
CASSYPLAEQFF	TRBV6-5	TRBJ2-1	-	12
CASSTSGGNEQYF	TRBV28	TRBJ2-7	-	13
CASGQGIGTEAFF	TRBV5-1	TRBJ1-1	-	13